Sequencing of this TCR beta chain was carried out in a study of OX40 agonist ivuxolimab in advanced cancers. V shed 3 bases and J 8 bases; nucleotides not matched to a gene: 5. The germline V gene encodes CDR1 MNHEY and CDR2 SMNVEV (reference sequence). The CDR3 is made up of 14 amino acids. Repertoires were generated with immunoSEQ multiplex PCR, while TCRdb's copy carries only in-frame clones and drops some. The data contain about 77,000 clones, over 70% of them singletons. The receptor was isolated from an adult with an advanced solid tumor such as melanoma, head and neck, liver or kidney cancer. The chain uses TRBV27 and TRBJ1-4; the match to TRBD1 covers 8 bases. The specimen was CD4+ or CD8+ T cells sorted from blood, collected in a trial of the OX40 agonist ivuxolimab. The CDR3 spells CASSFGQGLEKLFF. The CDR3 DNA follows: TGTGCCAGCAGTTTTGGACAGGGTTTGGAAAAACTGTTTTTT.